This TCR beta chain was recorded in a study of blood T cell repertoires in COVID-19. Overall study context: COVID-19 samples collected from the United States, Italy and Spain covered acute and convalescent phases. In each case, the material was cDNA or gDNA derived from T cells, B-cell-depleted T cells, or PBMCs.

CDR3 length equals 16 residues. Germline lookup yields CDR1 SSHAT and CDR2 FNYEAQ (reference sequence). J lost 7 bases, V lost 6 bases, and 11 bases had no gene match. Authors' methods: Amplification of reference gene primers provided the estimated nucleated cell counts. The table came from immunoSEQ multiplex PCR; TCRdb's copy has only in-frame clones and leaves some out. That table furnishes V, J and clone size, whereas the DNA furnished D and trimming. The data show approximately 90,000 clones, over 75% seen once. V is TRBV7-7 and J is TRBJ1-6; 8 bases align to TRBD1. The sample taken for sequencing was peripheral blood. This TCR came from a human donor in a cohort sampled during active COVID-19. This CDR3 reads CASSCIGQGKNSPLHF. Written as DNA, the CDR3 is TGTGCCAGCAGTTGTATAGGACAGGGTAAGAATTCACCCCTCCACTTT. The variable domain in full, with the rest retrieved from reference TRBV7-7 and TRBJ1-6, is GAGVSQSPRYKVTKRGQDVTLRCDPISSHATLYWYQQALGQGPEFLTYFNYEAQPDKSGLPSDRFSAERPEGSISTLTIQRTEQRDSAMYRCASSCIGQGKNSPLHFGNGTRLTVT.